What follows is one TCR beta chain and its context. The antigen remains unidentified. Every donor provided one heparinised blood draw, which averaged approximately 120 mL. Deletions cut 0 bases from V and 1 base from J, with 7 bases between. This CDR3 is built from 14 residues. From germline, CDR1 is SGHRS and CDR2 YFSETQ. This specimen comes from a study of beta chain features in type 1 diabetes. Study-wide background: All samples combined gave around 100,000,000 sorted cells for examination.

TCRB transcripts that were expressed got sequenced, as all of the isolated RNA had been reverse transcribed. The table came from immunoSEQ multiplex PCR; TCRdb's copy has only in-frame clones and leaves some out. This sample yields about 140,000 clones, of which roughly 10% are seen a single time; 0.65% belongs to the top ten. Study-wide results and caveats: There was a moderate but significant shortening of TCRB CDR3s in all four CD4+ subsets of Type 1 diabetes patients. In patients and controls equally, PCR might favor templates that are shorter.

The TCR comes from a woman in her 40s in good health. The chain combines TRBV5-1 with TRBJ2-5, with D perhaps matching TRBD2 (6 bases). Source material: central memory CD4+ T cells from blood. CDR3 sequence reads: CASSLGRVQETQYF. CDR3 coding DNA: TGCGCCAGCAGCTTGGGGAGGGTCCAAGAGACCCAGTACTTC.